A single TCR beta chain is shown here with its context. The target of this receptor is not known. The input lacks base qualities; no much larger clone sits a single base away. V loses 0 bases at its end and J loses 2 bases; junction bases beyond the gene matches: 6. The germline V gene supplies CDR1 LGHNA and CDR2 YSLEER. Including cysteine and phenylalanine, the CDR3 has 16 amino acids. CDR3 DNA is the only sequence kept; it has 48 bases, read in frame from the first base. To prepare the library, the immunoSEQ multiplex PCR assay was applied. TCRdb stores this immuneACCESS table with in-frame sequences only. Part of the clones is absent; in the studies checked, under half of the shortfall reflects unresolved V genes, and no reason is known for the rest. Recorded for this sample are 95,000 to 150,000 clones; around nine tenths of them occurred a single time. Together, the top ten hold about 8.7% of the sample.

The sample is drawn from a study of control samples from healthy donors and cancer patients (dated by TCRdb to the early 2020s). The chain is assembled from TRBV4-3 and TRBJ1-2; 7 central nucleotides agree with TRBD1. The origin of this receptor is a man aged 35-49 years in good health. The specimen sequenced was blood. The encoded CDR3 is CASSQDARGQNYGYTF. The sequenced DNA: TGCGCCAGCAGCCAAGATGCCAGGGGACAGAACTATGGCTACACCTTC.